These T cell receptor beta chains were read from a single sample in a study of human T cells and chemical hapten exposure. TCRdb fed the RACE reads into MiXCR, producing one record per CDR3 protein. Here the sample spans 95,000 to 150,000 distinct CDR3 sequences, roughly an eighth being singletons. The material sequenced was whole blood, taken in connection with sensitization to the hapten diphenylcyclopropenone (DPC). These receptors came from a young man with alopecia areata. Some clones in this sample may be carry-over from other donors' samples. Both conserved end residues are part of each CDR3.

>TRBV12-3/TRBV12-4|TRBJ2-7
CASSSPYRTTYEQYF
>TRBV18|TRBJ2-3
CASSPNMPQAEDTQYF
>TRBV19|TRBJ1-1
CASSMGRETEAFF
>TRBV7-2|TRBJ1-6
CASSLSIGTGSSPLHF
>TRBV7-2|TRBJ1-5
CASSEIQGASQHF
>TRBV6-5|TRBJ1-6
CASSTTGEYNSPLHF
>TRBV11-2|TRBJ1-1
CASSFGTGSNTEAFF
>TRBV18|TRBJ1-1
CASNPGGNTEAFF
>TRBV7-3|TRBJ2-1
CASSQMTSGNNEQFF
>TRBV6-2/TRBV6-3|TRBJ2-1
CASSYSKAPRGHEQFF
>TRBV7-3|TRBJ2-3
CASSLTASGGTDTQYF
>TRBV18|TRBJ1-1
CASSPGLGTADTEAFF
>TRBV7-9|TRBJ1-6
CASSGTEGKRNSPLHF
>TRBV7-9|TRBJ2-3
CASSLKGDTQYF
>TRBV2|TRBJ2-1
CASSEDRAFGNEQFF
>TRBV21-1|TRBJ1-3
CASSNWTGRGSSGNTIYF
>TRBV9|TRBJ1-1
CASSVVITAEAFF
>TRBV3-1|TRBJ2-1
CASSYRSSYNEQFF
>TRBV4-3|TRBJ1-6
CASSLGTGGESPLHF
>TRBV4-3|TRBJ1-2
CASSQVVNRGGYTF
>TRBV7-2|TRBJ2-3
CASSLSVTSTDTQYF
>TRBV29-1|TRBJ1-1
CSGGGTEAFF
>TRBV2|TRBJ2-1
CASTRLASEQFF
>TRBV7-9|TRBJ2-2
CASSLAVAGELFF
>TRBV18|TRBJ1-5
CASSPQGFDQPQHF
>TRBV6-2/TRBV6-3|TRBJ1-1
CASSYTENTEAFF
>TRBV29-1|TRBJ2-5
CSVAQETQYF
>TRBV29-1|TRBJ2-5
CSVDGASGATQETQYF
>TRBV7-3|TRBJ2-3
CASSLSGRGTDTQYF
>TRBV2|TRBJ2-3
CASSRGGGTDTQYF
>TRBV20-1|TRBJ2-1
CSARTPDSYNEQFF
>TRBV7-3|TRBJ2-1
CASSYPPNVEGVASGNEQFF
>TRBV19|TRBJ2-2
CASRSLARDTGELFF
>TRBV4-3|TRBJ2-5
CASSQATPNQETQYF
>TRBV6-2/TRBV6-3|TRBJ2-1
CASSSGGFSYNEQFF
>TRBV9|TRBJ1-4
CASSVQGGRYEKLFF